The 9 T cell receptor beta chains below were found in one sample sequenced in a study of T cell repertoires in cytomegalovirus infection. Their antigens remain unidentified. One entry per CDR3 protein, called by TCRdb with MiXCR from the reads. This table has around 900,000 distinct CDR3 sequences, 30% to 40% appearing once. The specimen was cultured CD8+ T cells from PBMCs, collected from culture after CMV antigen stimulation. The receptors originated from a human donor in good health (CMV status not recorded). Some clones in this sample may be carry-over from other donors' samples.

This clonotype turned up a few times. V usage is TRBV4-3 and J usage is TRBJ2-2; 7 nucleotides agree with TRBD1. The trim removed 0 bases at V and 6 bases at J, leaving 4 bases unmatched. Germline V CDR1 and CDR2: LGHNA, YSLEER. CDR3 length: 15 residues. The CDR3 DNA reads TGCGCCAGCAGCCAAGATCATACAGGGGCCGGGGAGCTGTTTTTT. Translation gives CASSQDHTGAGELFF.

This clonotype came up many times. In nucleotides, the CDR3 is TGTGCCAGCAGTTTTATTACAGGGGGAAATCAGCCCCAGCATTTT. Translated: CASSFITGGNQPQHF. This chain links TRBV12-3 or TRBV12-4 with TRBJ1-5; the match to TRBD1 covers 8 bases. The CDR3 covers 15 residues. V lost 3 bases and J lost 4; bases outside the gene matches: 5.

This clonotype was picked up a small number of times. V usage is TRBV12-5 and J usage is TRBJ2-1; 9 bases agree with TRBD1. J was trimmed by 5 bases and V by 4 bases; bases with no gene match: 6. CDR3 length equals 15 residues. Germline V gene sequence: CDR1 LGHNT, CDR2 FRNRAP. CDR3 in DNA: TGTGCTAGTGGTTGGGGGACAGGGAGGGACAATGAGCAGTTCTTC. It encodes CASGWGTGRDNEQFF.

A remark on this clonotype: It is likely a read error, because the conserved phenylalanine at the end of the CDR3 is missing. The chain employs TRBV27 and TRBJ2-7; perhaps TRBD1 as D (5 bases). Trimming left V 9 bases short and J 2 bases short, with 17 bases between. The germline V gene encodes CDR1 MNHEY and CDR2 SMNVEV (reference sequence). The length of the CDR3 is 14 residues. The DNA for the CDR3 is TGTGCCAGACCGCGAACAGGTACCCCCTACGAGCAGTACCTC. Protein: CARPRTGTPYEQYL.

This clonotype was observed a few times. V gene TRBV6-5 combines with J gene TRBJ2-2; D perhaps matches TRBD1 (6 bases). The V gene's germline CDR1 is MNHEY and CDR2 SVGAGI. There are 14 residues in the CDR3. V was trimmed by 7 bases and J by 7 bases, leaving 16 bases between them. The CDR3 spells CASTPGTWGGELFF. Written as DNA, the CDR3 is TGTGCCAGCACCCCCGGGACATGGGGCGGGGAGCTGTTTTTT.

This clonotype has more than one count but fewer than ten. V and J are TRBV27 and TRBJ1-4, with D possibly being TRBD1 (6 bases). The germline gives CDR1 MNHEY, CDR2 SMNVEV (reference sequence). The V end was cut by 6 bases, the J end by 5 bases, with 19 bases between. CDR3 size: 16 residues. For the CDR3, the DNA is TGTGCCAGCAGATCCTTAATGGACAGCATGAATGAAAAACTGTTTTTT. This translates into CASRSLMDSMNEKLFF.

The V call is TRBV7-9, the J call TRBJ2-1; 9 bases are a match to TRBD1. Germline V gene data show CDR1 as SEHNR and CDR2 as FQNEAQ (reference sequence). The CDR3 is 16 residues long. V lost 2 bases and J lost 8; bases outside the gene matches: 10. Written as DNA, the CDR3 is TGTGCCAGCAGCTTATACCCGGGACAGGGTTGGTATGAGCAGTTCTTC. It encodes CASSLYPGQGWYEQFF.

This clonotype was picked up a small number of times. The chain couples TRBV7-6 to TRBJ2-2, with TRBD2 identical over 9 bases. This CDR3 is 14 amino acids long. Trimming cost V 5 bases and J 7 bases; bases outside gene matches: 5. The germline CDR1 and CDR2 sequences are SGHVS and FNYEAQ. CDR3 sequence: CASSTSSGGGELFF. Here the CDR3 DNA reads TGTGCCAGCAGCACTAGTAGCGGGGGCGGGGAGCTGTTTTTT. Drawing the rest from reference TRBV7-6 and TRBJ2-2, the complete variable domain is GAGVSQSPRYKVTKRGQDVALRCDPISGHVSLYWYRQALGQGPEFLTYFNYEAQQDKSGLPNDRFSAERPEGSISTLTIQRTEQRDSAMYRCASSTSSGGGELFFGEGSRLTVL.

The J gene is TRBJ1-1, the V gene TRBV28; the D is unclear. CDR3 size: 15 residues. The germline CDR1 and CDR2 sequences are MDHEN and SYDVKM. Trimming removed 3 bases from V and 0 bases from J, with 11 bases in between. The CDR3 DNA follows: TGTGCCAGCAGTTTTACAGAGATCATGAACACTGAAGCTTTCTTT. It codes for CASSFTEIMNTEAFF. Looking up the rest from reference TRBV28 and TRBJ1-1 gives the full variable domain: DVKVTQSSRYLVKRTGEKVFLECVQDMDHENMFWYRQDPGLGLRLIYFSYDVKMKEKGDIPEGYSVSREKKERFSLILESASTNQTSMYLCASSFTEIMNTEAFFGQGTRLTVV.